Given below is one TCR beta chain in context. The target antigen is unknown. Profiling relied on immunoSEQ multiplex PCR, and the TCRdb table lists in-frame clones only, not all of them. The sample contains 150,000 to 200,000 clones, around nine tenths of which appear only once. This specimen comes from a study of T cell responses to AZD1222 COVID-19 vaccine. Study observations and caveats: All repertoire sampling was performed exclusively after the peak T cell response. Close to half of all spike-specific TCRs reportedly target regions of the variants that are unmutated.

CDR1 MNHNY and CDR2 SVGAGI come from the germline V gene (reference sequence). The germline V and J ends were trimmed by 4 bases and 7 bases, with 10 bases remaining between them. This CDR3 is built from 12 residues. This chain uses TRBV6-6 with TRBJ1-1, with D unclear. This sample comprised peripheral blood, obtained 28 days after the second AZD1222 dose. The receptor's source is an adult who received the AZD1222 COVID-19 vaccine. The CDR3 spells CASSSGGNEAFF. CDR3 DNA: TGTGCCAGCAGTTCCGGTGGAAATGAAGCTTTCTTT.